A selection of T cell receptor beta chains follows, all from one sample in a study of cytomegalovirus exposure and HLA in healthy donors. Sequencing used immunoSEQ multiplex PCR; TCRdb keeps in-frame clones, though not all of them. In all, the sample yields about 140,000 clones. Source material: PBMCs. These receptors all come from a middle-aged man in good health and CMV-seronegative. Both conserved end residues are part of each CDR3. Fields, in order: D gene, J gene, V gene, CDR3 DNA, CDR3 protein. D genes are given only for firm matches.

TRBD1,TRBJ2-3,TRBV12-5,TGTGCTAGTGGTTTGGAGACAGGGCCAGATACGCAGTATTTT,CASGLETGPDTQYF
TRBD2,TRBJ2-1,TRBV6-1,TGTGCCAGCAGTGCCCTACCCGGGACTACATCACTCCATGAGCAGTTCTTC,CASSALPGTTSLHEQFF
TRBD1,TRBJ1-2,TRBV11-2,TGTGCCAGCAGCCAGGGACAGGCGAGCTATGGCTACACCTTC,CASSQGQASYGYTF
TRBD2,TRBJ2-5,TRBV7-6,TGTGCCAGCAGTGAGAACCTCGTGGGGGGGGTGGAGACCCAGTACTTC,CASSENLVGGVETQYF
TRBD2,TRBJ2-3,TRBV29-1,TGCAGCCTCAGACTAGCGGGGGGGGGAGATACGCAGTATTTT,CSLRLAGGGDTQYF
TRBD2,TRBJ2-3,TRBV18,TGTGCCAGCTCACCCCTAGCGGGGAGCACAGATACGCAGTATTTT,CASSPLAGSTDTQYF
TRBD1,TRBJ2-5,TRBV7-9,TGTGCCAGCAGCTCCCGGGACAGGGTCGGGGAGACCCAGTACTTC,CASSSRDRVGETQYF
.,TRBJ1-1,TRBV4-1,TGCGCCAGCAGCCAAGAATGGACACGTAGGGCTTTCTTT,CASSQEWTRRAFF
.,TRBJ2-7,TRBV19,TGTGCCAGTAGTATAGTCGGAGGGATGCAGTACTTC,CASSIVGGMQYF
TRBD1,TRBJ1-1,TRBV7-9,TGTGCCAGCAGCATCCAGACAGGGTGGGGCACTGAAGCTTTCTTT,CASSIQTGWGTEAFF
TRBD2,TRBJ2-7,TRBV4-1,TGCGCCAGCAGCCAAGATGGCGCTAGCGGGGTGACCTACGAGCAGTACTTC,CASSQDGASGVTYEQYF
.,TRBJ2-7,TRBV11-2,TGTGCCAGCAGCCATGGGGGACTCCTCTCCTACGAGCAGTACTTC,CASSHGGLLSYEQYF
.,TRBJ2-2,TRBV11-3,TGTGCCAGCAGCTTAGAATCATGGGAGGAGAGGACCGGGGAGCTGTTTTTT,CASSLESWEERTGELFF
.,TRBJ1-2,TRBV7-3,TGTGCCAGCAGCTTAATCCGGCAGGGCAATGGCTACACCTTC,CASSLIRQGNGYTF
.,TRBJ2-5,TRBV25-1,TGCGCCAGCAGTGAATACGGCGGGGGCAGTGAGACCCAGTACTTC,CASSEYGGGSETQYF
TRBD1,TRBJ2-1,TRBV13,TGTGCCAGCAGCGTAGGGACAGGGGGGGATGAGCAGTTCTTC,CASSVGTGGDEQFF
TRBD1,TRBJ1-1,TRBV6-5,TGTGCCATCAAGCAGGGGGCGTTTAACACTGAAGCTTTCTTT,CAIKQGAFNTEAFF
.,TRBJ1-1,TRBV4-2,TGTGCCAGCAGCCAATTCACAACAGTGAACACTGAAGCTTTCTTT,CASSQFTTVNTEAFF
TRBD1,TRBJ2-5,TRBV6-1,TGTGCCAGCAGCCATTACGGACAGGGATCGGAGACCCAGTACTTC,CASSHYGQGSETQYF
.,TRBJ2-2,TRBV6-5,TGTGCCAGCGGAGGGGGCAGGTTGCGTACCGGGGAGCTGTTTTTT,CASGGGRLRTGELFF
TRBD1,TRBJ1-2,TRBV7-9,TGTGCCAGCAGCTTTGAGACAGGGGGAAGTCGTGGCTACACCTTC,CASSFETGGSRGYTF
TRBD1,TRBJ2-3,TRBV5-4,TGTGCCAGCAGCTTGGAAGGGGGCGGAGGAGATACGCAGTATTTT,CASSLEGGGGDTQYF
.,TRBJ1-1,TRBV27,TGTGCCAGCAGTGAAGCGGGGGTAGGATATACTGAAGCTTTCTTT,CASSEAGVGYTEAFF
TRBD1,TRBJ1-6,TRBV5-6,TGTGCCAGCAGCAAGAGGACAGGGGGGAATTCACCCCTCCACTTT,CASSKRTGGNSPLHF
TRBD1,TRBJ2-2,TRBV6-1,TGTGCCAGCTCGGTTCGGACAGGGAACACCGGGGAGCTGTTTTTT,CASSVRTGNTGELFF
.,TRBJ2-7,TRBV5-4,TGTGCCAGCAGCCCAAGTGTAGGCACAGCCTACGAGCAGTACTTC,CASSPSVGTAYEQYF
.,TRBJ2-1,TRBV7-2,TGTGCCAGCAACCTCGGATGGGGGGGCCACAATGAGCAGTTCTTC,CASNLGWGGHNEQFF